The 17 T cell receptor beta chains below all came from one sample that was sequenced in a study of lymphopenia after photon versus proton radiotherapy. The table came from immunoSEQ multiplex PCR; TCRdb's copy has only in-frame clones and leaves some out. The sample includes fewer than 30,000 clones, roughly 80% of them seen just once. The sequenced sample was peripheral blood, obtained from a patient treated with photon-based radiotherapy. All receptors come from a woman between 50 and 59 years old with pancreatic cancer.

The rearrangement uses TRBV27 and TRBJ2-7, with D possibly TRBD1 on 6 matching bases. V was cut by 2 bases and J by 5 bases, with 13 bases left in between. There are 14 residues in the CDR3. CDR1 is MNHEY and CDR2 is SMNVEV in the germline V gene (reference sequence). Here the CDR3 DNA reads TGTGCCAGCAGTTTACGCCGTCGACAGGACGAGCAGTACTTC. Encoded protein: CASSLRRRQDEQYF.

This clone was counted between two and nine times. CDR3 in DNA: TGTGCCAGCAGCAAAGAGGCTACTAGCGGGAAAGCAAACGAGCAGTACTTC. Protein product: CASSKEATSGKANEQYF. The gene calls are TRBV21-1 and TRBJ2-7; whether TRBD2, the table's D call, matches the DNA was not checked. TRBV21-1 is a documented pseudogene. The CDR3 is 17 amino acids.

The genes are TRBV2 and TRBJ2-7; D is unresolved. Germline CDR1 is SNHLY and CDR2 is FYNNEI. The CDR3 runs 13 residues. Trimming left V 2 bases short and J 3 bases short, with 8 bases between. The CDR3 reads CASSEWADYEQYF. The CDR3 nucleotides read TGTGCCAGCAGTGAATGGGCCGACTACGAGCAGTACTTC.

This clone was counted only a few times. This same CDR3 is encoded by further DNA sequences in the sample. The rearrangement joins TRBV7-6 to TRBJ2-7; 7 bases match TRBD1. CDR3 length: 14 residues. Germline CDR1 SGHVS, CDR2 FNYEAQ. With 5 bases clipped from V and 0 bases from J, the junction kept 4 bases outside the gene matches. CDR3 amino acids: CASSLGQSSYEQYF. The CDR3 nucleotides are TGTGCCAGCAGCCTGGGACAGAGCTCCTACGAGCAGTACTTC.

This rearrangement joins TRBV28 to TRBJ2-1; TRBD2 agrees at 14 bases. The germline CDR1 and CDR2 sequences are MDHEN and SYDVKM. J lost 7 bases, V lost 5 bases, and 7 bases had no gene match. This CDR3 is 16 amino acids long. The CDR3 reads CASSRGLAGVGNEQFF. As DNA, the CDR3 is TGTGCCAGCAGTCGGGGACTAGCGGGAGTTGGGAATGAGCAGTTCTTC.

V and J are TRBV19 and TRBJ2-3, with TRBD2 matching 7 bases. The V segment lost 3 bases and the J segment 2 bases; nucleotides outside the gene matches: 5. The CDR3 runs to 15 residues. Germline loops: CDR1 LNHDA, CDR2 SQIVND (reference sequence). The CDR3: CASSMASGSTDTQYF. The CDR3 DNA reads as TGTGCCAGTAGTATGGCTAGCGGTTCCACAGATACGCAGTATTTT.

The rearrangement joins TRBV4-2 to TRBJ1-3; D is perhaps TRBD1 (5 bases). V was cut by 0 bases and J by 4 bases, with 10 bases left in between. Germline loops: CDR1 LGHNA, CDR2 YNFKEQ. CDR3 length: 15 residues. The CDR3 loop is CASSQDPGIGNTIYF. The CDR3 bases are TGTGCCAGCAGCCAAGACCCAGGGATCGGAAACACCATATATTTT.

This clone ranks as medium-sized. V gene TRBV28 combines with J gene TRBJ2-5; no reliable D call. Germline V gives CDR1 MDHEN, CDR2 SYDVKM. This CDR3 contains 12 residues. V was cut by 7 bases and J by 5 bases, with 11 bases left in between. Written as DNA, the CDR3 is TGTGCCAGCACCCGGGCCGGTGAGACCCAGTACTTC. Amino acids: CASTRAGETQYF.

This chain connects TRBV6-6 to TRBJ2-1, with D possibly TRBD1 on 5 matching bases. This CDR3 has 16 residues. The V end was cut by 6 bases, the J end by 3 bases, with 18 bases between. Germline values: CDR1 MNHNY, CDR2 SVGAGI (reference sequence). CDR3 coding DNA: TGTGCCAGCAGCCCGGACAAGGACCGTCACTACAATGAGCAGTTCTTC. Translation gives CASSPDKDRHYNEQFF.

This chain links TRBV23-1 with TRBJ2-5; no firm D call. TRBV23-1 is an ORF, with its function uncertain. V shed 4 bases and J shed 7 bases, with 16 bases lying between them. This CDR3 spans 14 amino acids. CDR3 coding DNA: TGCGCCAGCAGTCCGGATTTGGGCGTTTGGACCCAGTACTTC. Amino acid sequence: CASSPDLGVWTQYF.

The CDR3 spells CASSTTMGTSGNTGELFF. The CDR3 region has the DNA TGTGCCAGCAGTACCACGATGGGGACTAGCGGGAACACCGGGGAGCTGTTTTTT. The chain employs TRBV28 and TRBJ2-2, with TRBD2 matching 11 bases. Germline V gives CDR1 MDHEN, CDR2 SYDVKM. After removal of 5 bases from V and 1 base from J, the junction contained 9 bases not matched to a gene. CDR3 length: 18 amino acids.

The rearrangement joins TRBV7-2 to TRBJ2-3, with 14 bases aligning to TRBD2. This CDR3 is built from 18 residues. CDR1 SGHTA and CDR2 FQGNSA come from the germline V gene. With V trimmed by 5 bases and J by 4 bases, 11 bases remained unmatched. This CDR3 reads CASSPLPGLAGVADTQYF. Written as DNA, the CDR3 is TGTGCCAGCAGCCCCCTCCCGGGACTAGCGGGAGTAGCAGATACGCAGTATTTT.

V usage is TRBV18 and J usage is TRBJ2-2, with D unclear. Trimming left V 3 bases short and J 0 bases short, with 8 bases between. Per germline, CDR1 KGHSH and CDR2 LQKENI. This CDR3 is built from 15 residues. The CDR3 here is CASSPRTTNTGELFF. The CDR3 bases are TGTGCCAGCTCACCGCGAACGACGAACACCGGGGAGCTGTTTTTT.

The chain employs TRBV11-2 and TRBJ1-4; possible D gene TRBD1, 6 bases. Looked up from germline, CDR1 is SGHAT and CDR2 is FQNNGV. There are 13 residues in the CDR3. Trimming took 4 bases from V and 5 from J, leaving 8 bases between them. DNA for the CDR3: TGTGCCAGCAGCTCCGGGACAAATGAAAAACTGTTTTTT. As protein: CASSSGTNEKLFF.

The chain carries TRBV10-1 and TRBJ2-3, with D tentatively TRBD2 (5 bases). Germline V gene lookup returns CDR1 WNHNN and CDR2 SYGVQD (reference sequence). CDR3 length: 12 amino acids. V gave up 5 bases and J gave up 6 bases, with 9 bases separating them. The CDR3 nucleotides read TGCGCCAGCAGTCGGACGGGGGATACGCAGTATTTT. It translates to CASSRTGDTQYF.

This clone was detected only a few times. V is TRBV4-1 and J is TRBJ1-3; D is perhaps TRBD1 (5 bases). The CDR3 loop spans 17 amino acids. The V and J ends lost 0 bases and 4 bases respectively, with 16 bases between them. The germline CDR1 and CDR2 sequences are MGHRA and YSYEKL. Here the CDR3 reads CASSQEAWGGVGNTIYF. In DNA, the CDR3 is TGCGCCAGCAGCCAAGAGGCTTGGGGCGGGGTAGGAAACACCATATATTTT.

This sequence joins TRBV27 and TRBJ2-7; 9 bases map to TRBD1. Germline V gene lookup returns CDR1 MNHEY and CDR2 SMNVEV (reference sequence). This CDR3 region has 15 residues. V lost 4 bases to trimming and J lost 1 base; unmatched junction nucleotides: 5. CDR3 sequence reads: CASSSGTGISYEQYF. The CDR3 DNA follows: TGTGCCAGCAGTTCCGGGACAGGGATTTCCTACGAGCAGTACTTC.